Following are 20 T cell receptor beta chains from one sample sequenced in a study of early T cells in non-severe SARS-CoV-2 infection. TCRdb reanalysed the 5' RACE reads using MiXCR and keeps one entry per CDR3 protein. This table has fewer than 85,000 distinct CDR3 sequences, around 16% appearing once. Sequenced material: whole blood. The receptors stem from an adult who was a healthcare worker with PCR-confirmed SARS-CoV-2 infection or an uninfected control (not recorded which).

This clonotype was detected a few times. V is TRBV7-6 and J is TRBJ2-3; weak D call: TRBD1 (5 bases). V was pared by 1 base and J by 4 bases, with 18 bases between. Per the germline V gene, CDR1 is SGHVS and CDR2 is FNYEAQ. The CDR3 has 17 residues. DNA for the CDR3: TGTGCCAGCAGCTTAGAAGGATCGAGTCAGGGTTCAGATACGCAGTATTTT. Protein sequence: CASSLEGSSQGSDTQYF.

This chain links TRBV5-8 with TRBJ1-1; the D is unclear. Trimming stripped 2 bases from V and 2 bases from J, with 7 bases between. The CDR3 is made up of 13 amino acids. In germline, CDR1 is SGHTS, CDR2 YDEGEE. The CDR3, as DNA: TGTGCCAGCAGCTTCTTTCCTAACACTGAAGCTTTCTTT. Translation gives CASSFFPNTEAFF.

This clonotype occurred a few times. The chain has TRBV29-1 and TRBJ2-5; 7 nucleotides align to TRBD2. The germline CDR1 and CDR2 sequences are SQVTM and ANQGSEA. The CDR3 has 12 amino acids. CDR3 region: CAIREVTETQYF. The CDR3 coding sequence is TGCGCAATACGGGAGGTGACGGAGACCCAGTACTTC.

This chain uses TRBV14 with TRBJ2-7; TRBD1 aligns across 9 bases. The V and J ends lost 0 bases and 2 bases, in that order; junction bases with no gene match: 5. The germline V gene has CDR1 SGHDN and CDR2 FVKESK. This CDR3 spans 16 amino acids. The CDR3 nucleotides read TGTGCCAGCAGCCAAGATCGGGACAGGGATCCCTACGAGCAGTACTTC. Translating it yields CASSQDRDRDPYEQYF. Combining the CDR3 with reference TRBV14 and TRBJ2-7 gives the whole variable domain EAGVTQFPSHSVIEKGQTVTLRCDPISGHDNLYWYRRVMGKEIKFLLHFVKESKQDESGMPNNRFLAERTGGTYSTLKVQPAELEDSGVYFCASSQDRDRDPYEQYFGPGTRLTVT.

This clonotype has only a few counts. This chain joins TRBV11-3 and TRBJ2-6, with D possibly TRBD2 on 5 matching bases. The CDR3 runs to 15 residues. V gave up 5 bases and J gave up 0 bases, with 8 bases separating them. Per the germline V gene, CDR1 is SGHNT and CDR2 is YENEEA. CDR3 in amino acids: CASSRRDSGANVLTF. In DNA, the CDR3 is TGTGCCAGCAGCCGCCGGGACTCTGGGGCCAACGTCCTGACTTTC. The variable domain in full, completed from reference TRBV11-3 and TRBJ2-6, reads EAGVVQSPRYKIIEKKQPVAFWCNPISGHNTLYWYLQNLGQGPELLIRYENEEAVDDSQLPKDRFSAERLKGVDSTLKIQPAELGDSAVYLCASSRRDSGANVLTFGAGSRLTVL.

CDR3 protein: CASSFRDPYGYTF. The DNA for the CDR3 is TGTGCCAGCAGCTTCCGGGACCCCTATGGCTACACCTTC. J is TRBJ1-2 and V is TRBV5-4, with D possibly being TRBD1 (5 bases). Trimming pared 2 bases from V and 4 bases from J, leaving 9 bases between. CDR3 length: 13 amino acids. Germline V gene data show CDR1 as SGHNT and CDR2 as YYREEE (reference sequence).

This clonotype occurred many times. V is TRBV27 and J is TRBJ2-2; D not certain. Between the trimmed V and J ends, which lost 2 bases and 4 bases, there was a span of 14 bases. The CDR3 has 16 residues. CDR1 and CDR2 from the germline V gene are MNHEY and SMNVEV (reference sequence). The CDR3 is CASSLKGRFRTGELFF. The DNA for the CDR3 is TGTGCCAGCAGTTTAAAAGGGCGTTTCCGCACCGGGGAGCTGTTTTTT.

Many counts were recorded for this clonotype. This sequence joins TRBV29-1 and TRBJ2-3; TRBD2 matches 12 bases. V was clipped by 5 bases and J by 2 bases; unmatched bases: 11. The CDR3 spans 17 residues. Looked up from germline, CDR1 is SQVTM and CDR2 is ANQGSEA. The CDR3 region is CSVFPRTSGVVTDTQYF. For the CDR3, the DNA is TGCAGCGTTTTCCCTCGGACTAGCGGGGTGGTCACAGATACGCAGTATTTT.

Regarding this clonotype: One base away lies a much larger clone, so this may be a sequencing read error. This sequence joins TRBV3-1 and TRBJ1-1; tentative D call: TRBD1 (5 bases). CDR3 length equals 17 residues. Germline CDR1 LGHDT, CDR2 YNNKEL (reference sequence). Trimming stripped 6 bases from V and 2 bases from J, with 22 bases between. CDR3 in DNA: TGTGCCAGCAGTCCAAATCAGGGCGGGACGGATAACACTGAAGCTTTCTTT. Translation gives CASSPNQGGTDNTEAFF. Combining the CDR3 with reference TRBV3-1 and TRBJ1-1 gives the whole variable domain DTAVSQTPKYLVTQMGNDKSIKCEQNLGHDTMYWYKQDSKKFLKIMFSYNNKELIINETVPNRFSPKSPDKAHLNLHINSLELGDSAVYFCASSPNQGGTDNTEAFFGQGTRLTVV.

The table lists this clonotype with a few counts. This chain's CDR3 is CASSDGGLVTDTQYF. In DNA, the CDR3 is TGTGCCAGCAGTGACGGGGGACTAGTGACAGATACGCAGTATTTT. This chain uses TRBV6-4 with TRBJ2-3, with TRBD2 matching 8 bases. The CDR3 consists of 15 residues. In germline, CDR1 is MRHNA, CDR2 SNTAGT. Losses at the gene ends were 2 bases for V and 3 bases for J; bases not matched to a gene: 4.

This clonotype occurred a few times. J is TRBJ2-7 and V is TRBV3-1; 7 bases agree with TRBD2. J gave up 4 bases and V 3 bases, and 6 bases lay outside the gene matches. Germline V gives CDR1 LGHDT, CDR2 YNNKEL (reference sequence). CDR3 length: 14 residues. The CDR3 loop reads CASSHSGGPYEQYF. The CDR3 DNA reads as TGTGCCAGCAGCCATTCGGGAGGCCCGTACGAGCAGTACTTC.

This clonotype was recorded at least ten times. Written as DNA, the CDR3 is TGCAGCGGGAGGACAGGGGAAGGCTACACCTTC. This codes for CSGRTGEGYTF. The chain has TRBV29-1 and TRBJ1-2; 9 bases are a match to TRBD1. The junction had 5 bases not matched to a gene; V was cut back by 7 bases and J by 8 bases. The germline V gene encodes CDR1 SQVTM and CDR2 ANQGSEA. This CDR3 has 11 amino acids.

This rearrangement joins TRBV9 to TRBJ2-3; 8 nucleotides align to TRBD2. After removal of 4 bases from V and 7 bases from J, the junction contained 20 bases not matched to a gene. The CDR3 is 18 amino acids. CDR1 is SGDLS, CDR2 YYNGEE, per germline. CDR3 loop: CASSLSEGAGALLYTQYF. DNA of the CDR3: TGTGCCAGCAGCCTTTCGGAAGGAGCGGGGGCTCTTTTGTATACGCAGTATTTT. Full variable domain (outside the CDR3, taken from reference TRBV9 and TRBJ2-3): DSGVTQTPKHLITATGQRVTLRCSPRSGDLSVYWYQQSLDQGLQFLIQYYNGEERAKGNILERFSAQQFPDLHSELNLSSLELGDSALYFCASSLSEGAGALLYTQYFGPGTRLTVL.

This clonotype was seen a few times. The gene calls are TRBV15 and TRBJ1-2, with D unclear. Germline assignment: CDR1 LNHNV and CDR2 YYDKDF (reference sequence). Between the trimmed V and J ends, which lost 5 bases and 4 bases, there was a span of 17 bases. The CDR3 has 15 residues. CDR3 amino acids: CATSGEWEGSYGYTF. In DNA, the CDR3 is TGTGCCACCAGCGGCGAATGGGAAGGGAGCTATGGCTACACCTTC.

The chain employs TRBV29-1 and TRBJ1-1; the D is unclear. This CDR3 contains 12 residues. V lost 7 bases to trimming and J lost 0 bases, with 9 bases between them. Per the germline V gene, CDR1 is SQVTM and CDR2 is ANQGSEA. The CDR3 reads CSARHVNTEAFF. CDR3 DNA: TGCAGCGCCCGCCACGTGAACACTGAAGCTTTCTTT.

V gene TRBV4-2 combines with J gene TRBJ2-1, with TRBD2 as a possible D gene (5 bases). CDR1 is LGHNA, CDR2 YNFKEQ, per germline. V lost 1 base and J lost 4, with 8 bases in between. The CDR3 has 14 amino acids. The CDR3 loop is CASSQGGSYNEQFF. The DNA of the CDR3 is TGTGCCAGCAGCCAAGGCGGGTCATACAATGAGCAGTTCTTC.

This clonotype was detected ten times or more. The chain uses TRBV7-8 and TRBJ1-5; D gene unclear. The CDR3 extends over 18 amino acids. The ends were cut back, 1 base at V and 2 bases at J, with 18 bases in the middle. The germline V gene has CDR1 SGHVS and CDR2 FQNEAQ. CDR3 coding DNA: TGTGCCAGCAGCTTAGGGAGGTCTGGGGAGAGGCGCAATCAGCCCCAGCATTTT. Its translation: CASSLGRSGERRNQPQHF. The whole variable domain, remainder taken from reference TRBV7-8 and TRBJ1-5, is GAGVSQSPRYKVAKRGQDVALRCDPISGHVSLFWYQQALGQGPEFLTYFQNEAQLDKSGLPSDRFFAERPEGSVSTLKIQRTQQEDSAVYLCASSLGRSGERRNQPQHFGDGTRLSIL.

J is TRBJ1-1 and V is TRBV19; no firm D call. CDR1 is LNHDA, CDR2 SQIVND, per germline (reference sequence). This CDR3 has 15 amino acids. The V end was cut by 0 bases, the J end by 4 bases, with 12 bases between. The CDR3 is CASSIDPGLGTEAFF. The DNA for the CDR3 is TGTGCCAGTAGTATAGATCCGGGATTGGGCACTGAAGCTTTCTTT.

This chain uses TRBV2 with TRBJ1-1, with D perhaps matching TRBD1 (6 bases). V lost 6 bases and J 4 bases, leaving 15 bases between the germline ends. CDR3 length: 14 residues. CDR1 and CDR2 (germline): SNHLY, FYNNEI. Here the CDR3 reads CASRAEQGGTEAFF. DNA for the CDR3: TGTGCCAGCAGGGCCGAACAGGGAGGCACTGAAGCTTTCTTT.

In its sample, this clonotype was seen a few times. V usage is TRBV12-3 or TRBV12-4 and J usage is TRBJ2-7; TRBD2 agrees at 9 bases. The CDR3 extends over 14 amino acids. Trimming at V came to 3 bases and at J to 5 bases, leaving 5 bases not matched to a gene. The CDR3, as DNA: TGTGCCAGCAGTTTCGGACTAGCGCGACACGAGCAGTACTTC. As protein: CASSFGLARHEQYF.